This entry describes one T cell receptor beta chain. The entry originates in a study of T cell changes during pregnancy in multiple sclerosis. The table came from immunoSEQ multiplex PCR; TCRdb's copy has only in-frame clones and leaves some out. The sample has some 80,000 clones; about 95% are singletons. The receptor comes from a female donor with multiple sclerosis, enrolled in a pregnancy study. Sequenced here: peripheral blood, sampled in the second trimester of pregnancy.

The CDR3 region is CASRAPIKGYTF. CDR3 nucleotide sequence: TGTGCCAGCCGAGCGCCAATTAAGGGCTACACCTTC. The chain recombines TRBV19 with TRBJ1-2; D call uncertain. V gave up 9 bases and J gave up 8 bases, with 16 bases separating them. The length of the CDR3 is 12 residues. Germline CDR1 LNHDA, CDR2 SQIVND (reference sequence).